Below, 32 T cell receptor beta chains from the same sample are listed, as sequenced in a study of T cell repertoires in cytomegalovirus infection (dated by TCRdb to between 2019 and 2020). For these receptors, no antigen is known. Instrument on record: Illumina HiSeq 1500. The raw public reads went through TCRdb reprocessing: fastp at Q25, MiXCR clone calling, in-frame beta chains kept. Rows are unified per CDR3 protein, each entry keeping the most common DNA and genes. The sample yields about half a million distinct CDR3 sequences; roughly a third were counted once. About a sixth of the sample belongs to the ten largest clones. What this sample's treatment or condition label stands for: in vitro stimulation with specific CMV peptide epitopes to enrich CMV-specific T cells. The input for sequencing was cultured PBMCs, taken from culture after CMV antigen stimulation. The origin of the receptors is a human donor in good health (CMV status not recorded). Some clones in this sample may be carry-over from other donors' samples.

There are a few counts of this clonotype. The gene calls are TRBV12-5 and TRBJ2-1; 10 positions match TRBD2. Trimming took 7 bases from V and 2 from J; bases not matched to a gene: 5. CDR1 and CDR2 (germline): LGHNT, FRNRAP. This CDR3 has 15 residues. The CDR3 nucleotides are TGTGCTAGTGCCTCCAGCGGGAGGGCCTACAATGAGCAGTTCTTC. Translating gives CASASSGRAYNEQFF.

The chain uses TRBV9 and TRBJ1-4; D gene ambiguous. The V end was cut by 3 bases, the J end by 2 bases, with 8 bases between. The germline CDR1 and CDR2 sequences are SGDLS and YYNGEE. This CDR3 region has 14 residues. CDR3 amino acids: CASSAGMTNEKLFF. The CDR3 nucleotides are TGTGCCAGCAGCGCAGGTATGACTAATGAAAAACTGTTTTTT.

The chain carries TRBV6-1 and TRBJ1-1; 11 positions agree with TRBD1. The CDR3 length is 15 residues. The V and J ends lost 7 bases and 6 bases, in that order; junction bases with no gene match: 10. Germline V CDR1 and CDR2: MNHNS, SASEGT. CDR3 region: CASKSGQGARPEAFF. CDR3 nucleotide sequence: TGTGCCAGCAAATCTGGACAGGGGGCTAGACCTGAAGCTTTCTTT.

This clonotype was detected a few times. V and J are TRBV6-6 and TRBJ2-3, with 7 bases lining up with TRBD2. The CDR3 has 13 amino acids. Germline lookup yields CDR1 MNHNY and CDR2 SVGAGI (reference sequence). V shed 10 bases, J shed 4 bases, and the junction held 8 bases outside the gene matches. Here the CDR3 DNA reads TGTGCCACGGTCGGCGGGAGTCCAGATACGCAGTATTTT. Translation: CATVGGSPDTQYF.

This clonotype was detected a few times. CDR3: CASSNPLEDTQYF. CDR3 nucleotides: TGTGCCAGCAGCAACCCTCTCGAAGATACGCAGTATTTT. This chain connects TRBV7-3 to TRBJ2-3; D unclear. The CDR3 spans 13 residues. V dropped 5 bases and J dropped 5 bases, with 11 bases sitting between them. CDR1 and CDR2 (germline): SGHTA, FQGTGA.

This clonotype was recorded a few times. V gene TRBV7-6 combines with J gene TRBJ1-6; 7 bases map to TRBD1. Per the germline V gene, CDR1 is SGHVS and CDR2 is FNYEAQ. This CDR3 is 18 amino acids long. V lost 1 base, J lost 10 bases, and 16 bases stayed unmatched. CDR3 protein: CASSLESYGQDLRSPLHF. CDR3 nucleotides: TGTGCCAGCAGCTTAGAATCGTACGGACAGGATTTGAGGTCACCCCTCCACTTT.

This clonotype has more than one count but fewer than ten. The J gene is TRBJ1-2, the V gene TRBV29-1; D unclear. This CDR3 comprises 12 residues. Trimming removed 0 bases from V and 10 bases from J, with 12 bases in between. In germline, CDR1 is SQVTM, CDR2 ANQGSEA. The CDR3 reads CSVEDRRFNYTF. The CDR3 DNA follows: TGCAGCGTTGAAGATCGTCGGTTTAACTACACCTTC.

V and J are TRBV7-4 and TRBJ1-3, with a tentative D call TRBD1 (6 bases). Trimming removed 5 bases from V and 2 bases from J, with 10 bases in between. Germline CDR1 SGHVT, CDR2 SQSDAQ. This CDR3 has 14 residues. For the CDR3, the DNA is TGTGCCAGCAGCCAAGCAGGGGCTGGAAACACCATATATTTT. Translating gives CASSQAGAGNTIYF.

This clonotype turned up a few times. The chain carries TRBV6-2 or TRBV6-3 and TRBJ2-1; D is perhaps TRBD2 (6 bases). CDR1 MNHEY and CDR2 SVGEGT come from the germline V gene. The length of the CDR3 is 15 residues. V shed 3 bases and J shed 3 bases, with 12 bases lying between them. For the CDR3, the DNA is TGTGCCAGCAGTTATCGGAGGGCTGTCTACAATGAGCAGTTCTTC. Its protein product is CASSYRRAVYNEQFF.

This clonotype has at least ten counts. The junction departs from the called germline gene at one end, perhaps through a read error. This chain joins TRBV7-8 and TRBJ2-3; D could derive from TRBD1 or TRBD2 (5 bases each). The CDR3 length is 13 residues. Germline-derived CDR1 and CDR2 are SGHVS and FQNEAQ. Written as DNA, the CDR3 is TGTGCCAGCGCTCGGGGCGGCACGGATACGCAGTATTTT. Translated: CASARGGTDTQYF.

This chain links TRBV6-1 with TRBJ2-7, with TRBD2 matching over 9 bases. CDR3 length: 14 residues. V shed 10 bases, J shed 2 bases, and the junction held 9 bases outside the gene matches. In germline, CDR1 is MNHNS, CDR2 SASEGT. The chain's CDR3 is CATLATSGTYEQYF. The CDR3 DNA is TGTGCCACCCTAGCGACTAGCGGCACCTACGAGCAGTACTTC.

This clonotype showed up just a few times. The gene calls are TRBV7-2 and TRBJ2-1; D gene uncertain. The V gene's germline CDR1 is SGHTA and CDR2 FQGNSA. The CDR3 covers 14 residues. Trimming pared 3 bases from V and 5 bases from J, leaving 11 bases between. The CDR3 bases are TGTGCCAGCAGCTTTTTAGACGGAAACAATGAGCAGTTCTTC. As protein: CASSFLDGNNEQFF.

This clonotype showed up many times. V usage is TRBV7-2 and J usage is TRBJ2-7; D not resolved. V dropped 1 base and J dropped 6 bases, with 7 bases sitting between them. The CDR3 has 12 amino acids. Germline lookup yields CDR1 SGHTA and CDR2 FQGNSA. The CDR3 sequence: CASSLGPSEQYF. The CDR3 DNA reads as TGTGCCAGCAGCTTAGGGCCAAGCGAGCAGTACTTC.

The chain has TRBV27 and TRBJ2-1, with D perhaps assigned TRBD1 or TRBD2 (6 bases each). Germline CDR1 MNHEY, CDR2 SMNVEV (reference sequence). Trimming shortened V by 5 bases and J by 14 bases, and 16 bases separated the two germline ends. The CDR3 is 12 residues long. In DNA form, the CDR3 reads TGTGCCAGCAGTCCCCAGGAGGGGGTGGAGTTCTTC. It is translated as CASSPQEGVEFF.

The table lists this clonotype with a few counts. This sequence joins TRBV19 and TRBJ1-1; D unclear. Trimming took 7 bases from V and 1 from J, leaving 7 bases between them. CDR3 size: 12 residues. Germline CDR1 and CDR2: LNHDA and SQIVND (reference sequence). The CDR3 loop reads CASNWWNTEAFF. CDR3 nucleotides: TGTGCCAGTAACTGGTGGAACACTGAAGCTTTCTTT.

This clonotype was found once. The V call is TRBV4-1, the J call TRBJ1-1, with D perhaps TRBD1 (5 bases). CDR3 length: 14 amino acids. Germline values: CDR1 MGHRA, CDR2 YSYEKL. Trimming removed 1 base from V and 8 bases from J, with 14 bases in between. The chain's CDR3 is CASSQAGGVGEAFF. CDR3 coding DNA: TGCGCCAGCAGCCAAGCTGGAGGGGTGGGGGAAGCTTTCTTT.

This sequence joins TRBV28 and TRBJ2-7; the match to TRBD2 covers 10 bases. Germline V gene data show CDR1 as MDHEN and CDR2 as SYDVKM. The CDR3 runs to 17 residues. V lost 3 bases to trimming and J lost 2 bases; unmatched junction nucleotides: 10. CDR3: CASSFPPGLAVAYEQYF. In DNA, the CDR3 is TGTGCCAGCAGTTTCCCCCCAGGACTAGCGGTTGCCTACGAGCAGTACTTC.

The rearrangement links TRBV29-1 to TRBJ2-5; 7 bases align to TRBD2. The germline V gene encodes CDR1 SQVTM and CDR2 ANQGSEA. The CDR3 extends over 12 amino acids. J lost 3 bases, V lost 4 bases, and 2 bases had no gene match. The CDR3 DNA follows: TGCAGCGTTGCGCTAGCGGAAGAGACCCAGTACTTC. Translation: CSVALAEETQYF.

Only a few counts were recorded for this clonotype. The chain couples TRBV7-2 to TRBJ2-7; D is ambiguous. The length of the CDR3 is 13 residues. Trimming pared 4 bases from V and 1 base from J, leaving 8 bases between. Germline V gene lookup returns CDR1 SGHTA and CDR2 FQGNSA. CDR3 loop: CASSSAGSYEQYF. The CDR3 coding sequence is TGTGCCAGCAGCTCTGCAGGATCCTACGAGCAGTACTTC.

The chain carries TRBV7-6 and TRBJ2-7; 9 bases map to TRBD2. This CDR3 has 18 amino acids. Germline values: CDR1 SGHVS, CDR2 FNYEAQ. J lost 2 bases, V lost 1 base, and 12 bases had no gene match. In DNA, the CDR3 is TGTGCCAGCAGCTTAGGAGGGCCAATAGCGGGAGCTCCCTACGAGCAGTACGTC. Translation: CASSLGGPIAGAPYEQYV.

This clonotype was detected only a few times. The genes are TRBV12-3 or TRBV12-4 and TRBJ2-5; D may be TRBD2 (6 bases). The length of the CDR3 is 13 residues. Trimming shortened V by 7 bases and J by 5 bases, and 14 bases separated the two germline ends. CDR3 amino acids: CASTRGAGETQYF. The CDR3 region has the DNA TGTGCCAGCACGCGCGGGGCAGGGGAGACCCAGTACTTC.

This clonotype appeared many times. The rearrangement links TRBV18 to TRBJ1-1, with a weak D call TRBD1 (5 bases). The CDR3 is made up of 16 amino acids. Germline-derived CDR1 and CDR2 are KGHSH and LQKENI. V dropped 1 base and J dropped 0 bases, with 12 bases sitting between them. The CDR3 is CASSPQHRLMNTEAFF. CDR3 coding DNA: TGTGCCAGCTCACCACAACACAGGCTCATGAACACTGAAGCTTTCTTT. Full variable domain (remainder filled in from reference TRBV18 and TRBJ1-1): NAGVMQNPRHLVRRRGQEARLRCSPMKGHSHVYWYRQLPEEGLKFMVYLQKENIIDESGMPKERFSAEFPKEGPSILRIQQVVRGDSAAYFCASSPQHRLMNTEAFFGQGTRLTVV.

The chain is built from TRBV27 and TRBJ1-6; a possible D gene is TRBD1 (5 bases). V was trimmed by 2 bases and J by 9 bases, leaving 11 bases between them. Germline V gene data show CDR1 as MNHEY and CDR2 as SMNVEV (reference sequence). The CDR3 contains 14 residues. The CDR3 DNA is TGTGCCAGCAGTTTAGGGGCAAACGCTTCACCCCTCCACTTT. Translated: CASSLGANASPLHF.

This clonotype was recorded once. The V and J genes are TRBV2 and TRBJ1-2; TRBD1 agrees at 7 bases. CDR3 length: 13 amino acids. CDR1 is SNHLY and CDR2 is FYNNEI in the germline V gene. The ends lost 6 bases at V and 4 bases at J; junction bases unmatched: 5. CDR3: CASRGTAFYGYTF. Written as DNA, the CDR3 is TGTGCCAGCAGGGGGACAGCTTTCTATGGCTACACCTTC.

A few counts support this clonotype. V usage is TRBV20-1 and J usage is TRBJ2-3, with D possibly being TRBD1 or TRBD2 (5 bases each). V gave up 3 bases and J gave up 3 bases, with 13 bases separating them. Germline loops: CDR1 DFQATT, CDR2 SNEGSKA (reference sequence). The CDR3 length is 14 residues. The CDR3 nucleotides are TGCAGTGCTAGGCCCTCTTGGGGGACAGATACGCAGTATTTT. It codes for CSARPSWGTDTQYF.

This clonotype has only a few counts. V is TRBV12-3 or TRBV12-4 and J is TRBJ2-1, with 11 bases lining up with TRBD2. The CDR3 runs 14 residues. V lost 5 bases, J lost 8 bases, and 5 bases stayed unmatched. CDR3 coding DNA: TGTGCCAGCAGTGTTTTAGCGGGAGGGTATGAGCAGTTCTTC. The encoded protein is CASSVLAGGYEQFF.

This clonotype was seen only a few times. The chain combines TRBV27 with TRBJ2-7; 13 bases are shared with TRBD2. This CDR3 comprises 15 residues. J was trimmed by 4 bases and V by 4 bases; bases with no gene match: 4. The germline V gene encodes CDR1 MNHEY and CDR2 SMNVEV (reference sequence). CDR3 residues: CASSWTSGSLYEQYF. In nucleotides, the CDR3 is TGTGCCAGCAGTTGGACTAGCGGGAGTCTATACGAGCAGTACTTC.

The gene calls are TRBV7-4 and TRBJ1-4; D is possibly TRBD1 (6 bases). Deletions cut 6 bases from V and 3 bases from J, with 11 bases between. The CDR3 is made up of 14 amino acids. CDR1 is SGHVT, CDR2 SQSDAQ, per germline. CDR3 coding DNA: TGTGCCAGCAGTCCAGGACAGCCTAATGAAAAACTGTTTTTT. Its protein is CASSPGQPNEKLFF.

This clonotype was picked up many times. The V gene is TRBV12-3 or TRBV12-4, the J gene TRBJ2-2; unclear D gene. V lost 5 bases and J lost 3, with 4 bases in between. This CDR3 region has 12 residues. The CDR3 DNA follows: TGTGCCAGCAGTAGGGACACCGGGGAGCTGTTTTTT. Amino acids: CASSRDTGELFF.

This chain connects TRBV28 to TRBJ1-3; D is uncertain. The CDR3 is made up of 15 amino acids. Germline CDR1 and CDR2: MDHEN and SYDVKM. Trimming took 6 bases from V and 0 from J, leaving 12 bases between them. DNA of the CDR3: TGTGCCAGCAGCCCCCCCCAGAGCTCTGGAAACACCATATATTTT. Translating it yields CASSPPQSSGNTIYF.

This clonotype was seen a few times. The genes are TRBV7-9 and TRBJ1-1; TRBD1 agrees at 9 bases. V lost 5 bases to trimming and J lost 3 bases; unmatched junction nucleotides: 13. Germline-derived CDR1 and CDR2 are SEHNR and FQNEAQ (reference sequence). There are 17 residues in the CDR3. The CDR3 nucleotides are TGTGCCAGCAGCCCCCCTGGCGGACAGGGGAGTGACACTGAAGCTTTCTTT. Its protein product is CASSPPGGQGSDTEAFF.

The chain is built from TRBV6-1 and TRBJ2-7; D ambiguous. Trimming pared 0 bases from V and 1 base from J, leaving 7 bases between. Germline CDR1 is MNHNS and CDR2 is SASEGT. This CDR3 region has 14 residues. The CDR3 loop is CASSEAPGSYEQYF. CDR3 coding DNA: TGTGCCAGCAGTGAAGCACCAGGATCCTACGAGCAGTACTTC.